Listed below are T cell receptor beta chains from one sample, sequenced in a study of blood T cells in healthy people across ages. MiXCR was run by TCRdb on the 5' RACE reads, yielding one entry per CDR3 protein. Here the sample spans 1 million or so distinct CDR3 sequences, under 30% being singletons. The same data also contributed to another study, on T cells of mothers and their children.

Material: blood. These TCRs come from a girl aged 2 to 9 in good health. CDR3s include the opening cysteine and the closing phenylalanine or tryptophan. The order of the fields is D gene, V gene, clone size, J gene, CDR3 protein. A D gene is named only where the DNA matches it firmly. Size is stated for part of the rows, as once, few or many counts, or as a class when the clone is expanded.

-,TRBV12-3/TRBV12-4,-,TRBJ1-2,CASSLAQGRGYTF
-,TRBV29-1,-,TRBJ2-1,CSVEVDNSYNEQFF
TRBD2,TRBV5-1,-,-,CASSFTGGSEQYF
-,TRBV6-2/TRBV6-3,few,TRBJ2-3,CASSSVVKLTDTQYF
-,TRBV4-1,few,TRBJ2-3,CASSLHGTDTDTQYF
TRBD2,TRBV27,few,-,CASLAGGSYNEQFF
-,TRBV1,-,TRBJ2-7,CTSRPGPAGSYEQYF
-,TRBV25-1,-,TRBJ1-1,CASRGHPLRGANTEAFF
-,TRBV5-1,-,TRBJ1-1,CASSPWDLEAEAFF
TRBD1,TRBV28,-,TRBJ2-1,CASRRLSGTGFNEQFF
-,TRBV20-1,-,TRBJ2-7,CSAPGPSYEQYF
TRBD2,TRBV4-2,-,TRBJ2-1,CASSQVSGGSDEQFF
-,TRBV29-1,-,TRBJ2-3,CSVALATVADTQYF
TRBD1,TRBV9,-,TRBJ1-2,CASSPLSGDRGYTF
-,TRBV20-1,-,TRBJ2-5,CSARDQGGPLLQETQYF
-,TRBV20-1,-,TRBJ2-6,CSARGWEVPELGANVLTF
TRBD1,TRBV27,-,TRBJ2-3,CASSTTGAVGTDTQYF
TRBD1,TRBV20-1,-,TRBJ2-7,CSASGTGGSSEQYF
-,TRBV29-1,few,TRBJ2-5,CSPLLAWVSGGETQYF
-,TRBV20-1,-,TRBJ2-3,CSAALYAGQLTDTQYF
TRBD1,TRBV7-6,-,TRBJ2-2,CASSLVGTGNTGELFF
-,TRBV9,few,TRBJ2-1,CASSAPIRLDMNNEQFF
TRBD1,TRBV20-1,once,-,CSARTGLVVEQYF